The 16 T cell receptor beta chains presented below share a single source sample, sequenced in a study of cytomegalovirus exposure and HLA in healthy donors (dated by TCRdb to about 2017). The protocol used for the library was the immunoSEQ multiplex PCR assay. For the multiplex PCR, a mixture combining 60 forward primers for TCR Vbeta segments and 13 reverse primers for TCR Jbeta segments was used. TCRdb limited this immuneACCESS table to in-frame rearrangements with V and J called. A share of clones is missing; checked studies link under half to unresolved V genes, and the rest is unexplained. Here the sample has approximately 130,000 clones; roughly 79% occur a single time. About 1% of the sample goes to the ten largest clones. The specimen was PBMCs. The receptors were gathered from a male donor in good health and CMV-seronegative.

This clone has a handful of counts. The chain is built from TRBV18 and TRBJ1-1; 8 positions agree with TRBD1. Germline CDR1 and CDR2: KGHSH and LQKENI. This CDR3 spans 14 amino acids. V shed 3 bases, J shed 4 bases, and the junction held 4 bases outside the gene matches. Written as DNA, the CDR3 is TGTGCCAGCTCACCGGACAGGGTAAGCACTGAAGCTTTCTTT. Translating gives CASSPDRVSTEAFF.

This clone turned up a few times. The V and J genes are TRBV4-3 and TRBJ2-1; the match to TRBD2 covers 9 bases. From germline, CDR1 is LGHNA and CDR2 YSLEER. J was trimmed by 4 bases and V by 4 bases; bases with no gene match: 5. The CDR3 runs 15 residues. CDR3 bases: TGCGCCAGCAGCCGATCTAGCGGGGATTACAATGAGCAGTTCTTC. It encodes CASSRSSGDYNEQFF.

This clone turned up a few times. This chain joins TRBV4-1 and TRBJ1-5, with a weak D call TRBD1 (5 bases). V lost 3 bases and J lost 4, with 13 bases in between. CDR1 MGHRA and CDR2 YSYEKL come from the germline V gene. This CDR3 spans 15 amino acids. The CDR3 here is CASSQKTAYNQPQHF. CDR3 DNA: TGCGCCAGCAGCCAGAAGACAGCTTATAATCAGCCCCAGCATTTT.

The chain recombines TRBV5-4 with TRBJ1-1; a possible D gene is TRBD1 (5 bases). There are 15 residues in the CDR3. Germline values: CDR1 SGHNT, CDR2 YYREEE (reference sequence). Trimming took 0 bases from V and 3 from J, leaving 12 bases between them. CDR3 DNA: TGTGCCAGCAGCTTGGCGGGCGGGGGGTACACTGAAGCTTTCTTT. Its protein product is CASSLAGGGYTEAFF.

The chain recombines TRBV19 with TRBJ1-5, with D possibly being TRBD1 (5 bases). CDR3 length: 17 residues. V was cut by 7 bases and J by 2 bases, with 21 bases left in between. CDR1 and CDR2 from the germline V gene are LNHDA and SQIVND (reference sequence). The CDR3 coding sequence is TGTGCCAGTATCCCTCGACGGCAGGGTGCTGGCAATCAGCCCCAGCATTTT. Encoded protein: CASIPRRQGAGNQPQHF.

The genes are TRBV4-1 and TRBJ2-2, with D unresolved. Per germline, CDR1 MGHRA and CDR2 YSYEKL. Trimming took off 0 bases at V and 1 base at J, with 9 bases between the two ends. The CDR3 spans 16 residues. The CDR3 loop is CASSQDPGLNTGELFF. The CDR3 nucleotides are TGCGCCAGCAGCCAAGATCCCGGGTTGAACACCGGGGAGCTGTTTTTT.

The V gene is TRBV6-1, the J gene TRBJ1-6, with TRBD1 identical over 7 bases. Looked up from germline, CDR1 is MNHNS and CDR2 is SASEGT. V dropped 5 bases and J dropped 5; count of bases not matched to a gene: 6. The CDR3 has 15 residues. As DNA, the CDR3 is TGTGCCAGCAGTCTAACCGGGACAGATAATTCACCCCTCCACTTT. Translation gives CASSLTGTDNSPLHF.

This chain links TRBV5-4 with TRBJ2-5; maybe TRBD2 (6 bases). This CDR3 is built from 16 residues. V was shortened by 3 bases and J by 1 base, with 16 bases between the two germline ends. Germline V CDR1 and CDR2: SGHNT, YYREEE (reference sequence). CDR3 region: CASSSQTRRVQETQYF. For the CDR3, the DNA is TGTGCCAGCAGCTCCCAGACTAGAAGGGTCCAAGAGACCCAGTACTTC. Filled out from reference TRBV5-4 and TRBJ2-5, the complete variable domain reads ETGVTQSPTHLIKTRGQQVTLRCSSQSGHNTVSWYQQALGQGPQFIFQYYREEENGRGNFPPRFSGLQFPNYSSELNVNALELDDSALYLCASSSQTRRVQETQYFGPGTRLLVL.

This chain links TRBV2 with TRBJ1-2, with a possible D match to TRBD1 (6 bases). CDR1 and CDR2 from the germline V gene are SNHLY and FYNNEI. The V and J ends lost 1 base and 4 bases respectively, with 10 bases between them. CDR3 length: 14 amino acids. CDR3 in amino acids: CASSEGRGLYGYTF. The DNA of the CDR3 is TGTGCCAGCAGTGAAGGGCGGGGGCTCTATGGCTACACCTTC.

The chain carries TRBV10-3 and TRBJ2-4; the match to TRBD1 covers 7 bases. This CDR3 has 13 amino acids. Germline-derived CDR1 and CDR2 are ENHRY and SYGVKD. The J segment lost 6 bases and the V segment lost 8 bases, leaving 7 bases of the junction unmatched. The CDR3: CAIQEPGGNIQYF. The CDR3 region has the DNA TGTGCCATCCAGGAGCCAGGGGGAAACATTCAGTACTTC.

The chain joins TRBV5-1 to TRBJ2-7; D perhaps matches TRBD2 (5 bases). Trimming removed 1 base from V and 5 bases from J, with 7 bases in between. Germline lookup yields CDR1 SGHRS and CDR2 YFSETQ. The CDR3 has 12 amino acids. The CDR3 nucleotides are TGCGCCAGCAGCTTGCGGGGAGACGAGCAGTACTTC. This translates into CASSLRGDEQYF.

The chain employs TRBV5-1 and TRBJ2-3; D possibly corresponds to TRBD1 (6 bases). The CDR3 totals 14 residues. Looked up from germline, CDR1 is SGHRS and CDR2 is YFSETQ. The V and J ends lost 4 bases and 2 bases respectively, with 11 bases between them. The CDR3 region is CASSVGHPTDTQYF. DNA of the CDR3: TGCGCCAGCAGCGTGGGACACCCCACAGATACGCAGTATTTT.

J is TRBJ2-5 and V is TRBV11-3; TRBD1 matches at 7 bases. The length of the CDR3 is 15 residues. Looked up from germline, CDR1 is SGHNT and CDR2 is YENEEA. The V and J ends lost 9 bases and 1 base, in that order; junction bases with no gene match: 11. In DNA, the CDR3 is TGTGCCAGTCAACTCGGACAGGCCTTCCAAGAGACCCAGTACTTC. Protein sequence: CASQLGQAFQETQYF.

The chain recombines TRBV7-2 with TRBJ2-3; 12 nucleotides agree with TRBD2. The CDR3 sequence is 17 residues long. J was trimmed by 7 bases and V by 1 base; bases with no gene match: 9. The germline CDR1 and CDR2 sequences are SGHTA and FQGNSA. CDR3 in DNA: TGTGCCAGCAGCTTAGTGGCACTAGCGGGGGGCCTTCATACGCAGTATTTT. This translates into CASSLVALAGGLHTQYF.

DNA of the CDR3: TGTGCCAGCAGTTACCGACTAGCGGGGGGGCAAGAGACCCAGTACTTC. This encodes CASSYRLAGGQETQYF. The chain combines TRBV6-5 with TRBJ2-5, with 14 nucleotides matching TRBD2. V was pared by 2 bases and J by 2 bases, with 1 base of the junction left unmatched. The CDR3 contains 16 residues. The germline gives CDR1 MNHEY, CDR2 SVGAGI.

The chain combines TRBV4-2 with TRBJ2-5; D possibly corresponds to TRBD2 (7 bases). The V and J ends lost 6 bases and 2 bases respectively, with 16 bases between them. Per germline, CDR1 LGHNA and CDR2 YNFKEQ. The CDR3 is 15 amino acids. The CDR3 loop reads CASSRGASSQETQYF. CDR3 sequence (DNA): TGTGCCAGCAGTCGGGGGGCTAGCAGTCAAGAGACCCAGTACTTC.